Sequencing of this T cell receptor beta chain was carried out in a study of control samples from healthy donors and cancer patients. Trimming cost V 6 bases and J 3 bases; bases outside gene matches: 1. Germline-derived CDR1 and CDR2 are LNHDA and SQIVND (reference sequence). This CDR3 region has 14 residues. Assay: immunoSEQ multiplex PCR; the TCRdb copy retains only in-frame clones and omits some. This sample yields under 200,000 clones, of which roughly nine tenths are seen a single time; less than 1.6% belongs to the top ten. This sequence originates from a young woman in good health. The sequencing input was blood. This sequence joins TRBV19 and TRBJ2-3; 12 bases align to TRBD2. The CDR3 sequence is CASSGLAGTDTQYF. In DNA, the CDR3 is TGTGCCAGTAGCGGACTAGCGGGAACAGATACGCAGTATTTT.